The TCR beta chain under discussion was sequenced for a study of Graves' ophthalmopathy and Graves' hyperthyroidism (dated by TCRdb to between 2017 and 2018). For the study in its entirety: Peripheral blood was collected at initial diagnosis, prior to any treatment. After sampling, hyperthyroidism patients received methimazole starting at 30 mg daily, and ophthalmopathy patients received high-dose intravenous methylprednisolone. To explore V-J signatures that separate ophthalmopathy from hyperthyroidism, a discovery set of about 96 patients was enrolled, consisting of approximately 44 with ophthalmopathy and around 57 with stable hyperthyroidism. In five to seven hyperthyroidism patients, T-cell repertoires of thyroid tissue and blood were compared. In total, 135 blood samples were TCR-sequenced: approximately 40 ophthalmopathy, under 80 hyperthyroidism and some 17 hyperthyroidism-to-ophthalmopathy patients. An independent validation cohort was composed of roughly 19 hyperthyroidism patients and about 16 patients who later progressed from hyperthyroidism to ophthalmopathy. TCR beta repertoire signatures were used to distinguish Graves' ophthalmopathy from Graves' hyperthyroidism and to predict progression to ophthalmopathy.

The junction shows trimming of 10 bases on V and 2 bases on J, and the gene matches do not reach 9 bases of it. Based on the germline V gene, the CDR1 and CDR2 sequences are SNHLY and FYNNEI. Inclusive of the bounding cysteine and phenylalanine, the CDR3 is 14 residues long. CDR3 DNA is the only sequence kept; it has 42 bases, read in frame from the first base. Ophthalmopathy patients were characterized by moderately to severely active disease, a Clinical Activity Score of at least 3, a NOSPECS grade of at least 4, and a disease duration under 3 months. Patients were excluded if they had other autoimmune diseases, uncontrolled infections, pregnancy or lactation. Clinical symptoms, serum thyroxine, TRAb, thyroid ultrasound and orbital computed tomography formed the basis of the diagnosis. Using Ficoll-Paque density gradient centrifugation, PBMCs were isolated from 10 ml of fresh peripheral blood. Total RNA was extracted using Trizol reagent, and RNA quality was checked on an Agilent 2100 Bioanalyzer.

For repertoire sequencing, TCR beta CDR3 regions were amplified from RNA transcripts. The first round of RT-PCR was done with HTBI primers and the Qiagen OneStep RT-PCR kit, and was followed by a second round of multiplex PCR, then size selection and purification. Sequencing of the libraries was carried out on an Illumina HiSeq2000 in paired-end mode with 100 bp reads. Turning to the authors' computational methods: SOAPnuke was used for read processing, and reads with adapters, uncalled bases, a mean Phred below 15, or no exact constant-primer or identifier match were discarded. High-quality paired reads were merged with COPE v1.2.5. Unique nucleotide sequences were defined as clonotypes and aligned to IMGT TRB V, D and J references using MiTCR v1.1. The analysis was limited to V-J combinations with a frequency above 0.0001, which together covered about 99% of repertoires. A TCR clonal expansion and chaos score per V-J combination was defined as the ratio of F50 clonal expansion to chaos observed in the TCRdist matrix. Welch's t-statistics and random forest were used to reduce features to about 14 V-J combinations, which were fed into a naive Bayes classifier. The Morisita-Horn index was used to measure how similar the thyroid and blood repertoires were. TCRdb passed the public sequencing reads through fastp at Q25 and MiXCR, retaining productive beta sequences. Rows merge per CDR3 protein into single entries with the most common DNA and genes. TCRdb's processing, not the authors' own work, is the source of the V and J calls. For this sample there are about 660,000 distinct CDR3 sequences; about 40% appear just once. The ten largest make up more than 2.5% of the sample.

The study at large found these results: In cross-validation, the 13-signature model distinguished ophthalmopathy from stable hyperthyroidism with more than 85% sensitivity and 81% to 82% specificity, while in the test set the corresponding values were roughly 80% and 75%. In validation, the model predicted ophthalmopathy progression with less than 71% sensitivity and 72.22% specificity; some 13 predicted patients were CT-confirmed with GO in a median of 6.5 months. Most of the expanded thyroid clonotypes with a frequency above 0.001 were also detected in blood, and it was suggested that the thyroid immune response may be reflected by blood repertoires. No statistical method was used to predetermine the sample size, and group allocation was not hidden from the investigators.

This clonotype was found many times. There is no known antigen for this receptor. No much larger clone exists at a distance of one base, and base qualities are not known. Sequencing was carried out using peripheral blood. This sequence originates from an adult man with Graves' ophthalmopathy. The chain links TRBV2 with TRBJ2-7; 9 nucleotides in the junction match TRBD1. The CDR3 protein sequence reads: CATKPGQGTYEQYF. The nucleotides are TGTGCCACCAAACCGGGACAGGGCACCTACGAGCAGTACTTC.